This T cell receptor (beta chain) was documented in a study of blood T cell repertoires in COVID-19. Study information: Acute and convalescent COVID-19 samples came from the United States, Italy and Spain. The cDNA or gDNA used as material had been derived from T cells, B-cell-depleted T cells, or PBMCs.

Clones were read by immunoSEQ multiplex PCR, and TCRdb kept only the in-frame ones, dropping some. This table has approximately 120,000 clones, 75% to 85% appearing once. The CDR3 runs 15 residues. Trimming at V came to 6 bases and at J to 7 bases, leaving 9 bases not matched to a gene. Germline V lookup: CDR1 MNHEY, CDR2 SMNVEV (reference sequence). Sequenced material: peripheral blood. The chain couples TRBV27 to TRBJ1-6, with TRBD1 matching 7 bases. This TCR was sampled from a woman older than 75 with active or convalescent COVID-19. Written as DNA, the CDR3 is TGTGCCAGCAGCAGGACCGGGACAGCCAATTCACCCCTCCACTTT. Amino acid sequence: CASSRTGTANSPLHF.